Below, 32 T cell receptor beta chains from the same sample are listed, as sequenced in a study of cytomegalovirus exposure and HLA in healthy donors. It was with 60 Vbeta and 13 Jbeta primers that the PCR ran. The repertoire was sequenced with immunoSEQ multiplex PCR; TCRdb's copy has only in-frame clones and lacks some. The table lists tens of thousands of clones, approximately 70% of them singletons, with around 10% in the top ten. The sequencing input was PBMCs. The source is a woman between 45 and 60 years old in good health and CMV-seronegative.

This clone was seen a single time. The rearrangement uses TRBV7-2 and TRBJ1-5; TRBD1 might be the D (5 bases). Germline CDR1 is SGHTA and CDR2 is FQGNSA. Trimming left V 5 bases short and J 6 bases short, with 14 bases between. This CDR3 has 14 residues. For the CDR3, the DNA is TGTGCCAGCAGCAGTGCCCAGGGTGGTCAGCCCCAGCATTTT. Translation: CASSSAQGGQPQHF. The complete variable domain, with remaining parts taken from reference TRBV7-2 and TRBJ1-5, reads GAGVSQSPSNKVTEKGKDVELRCDPISGHTALYWYRQSLGQGLEFLIYFQGNSAPDKSGLPSDRFSAERTGGSVSTLTIQRTQQEDSAVYLCASSSAQGGQPQHFGDGTRLSIL.

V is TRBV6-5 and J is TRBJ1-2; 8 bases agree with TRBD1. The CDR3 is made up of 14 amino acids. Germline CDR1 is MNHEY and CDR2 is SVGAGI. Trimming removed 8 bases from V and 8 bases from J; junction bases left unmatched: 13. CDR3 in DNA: TGTGCCAGCCGTAACACCGGGACAGGCGACGGCTACACCTTC. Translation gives CASRNTGTGDGYTF.

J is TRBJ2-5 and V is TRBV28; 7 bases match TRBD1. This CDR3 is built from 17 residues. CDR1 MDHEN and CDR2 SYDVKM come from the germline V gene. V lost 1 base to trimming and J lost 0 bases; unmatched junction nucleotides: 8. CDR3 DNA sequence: TGTGCCAGCAGTTTATTCCGCGTCGGGACAGACCAAGAGACCCAGTACTTC. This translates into CASSLFRVGTDQETQYF.

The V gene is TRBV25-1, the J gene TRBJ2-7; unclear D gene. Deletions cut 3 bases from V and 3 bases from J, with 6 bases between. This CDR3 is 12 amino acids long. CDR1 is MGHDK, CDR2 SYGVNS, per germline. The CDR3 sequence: CASSDRFYEQYF. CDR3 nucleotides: TGTGCCAGCAGTGACAGGTTCTACGAGCAGTACTTC.

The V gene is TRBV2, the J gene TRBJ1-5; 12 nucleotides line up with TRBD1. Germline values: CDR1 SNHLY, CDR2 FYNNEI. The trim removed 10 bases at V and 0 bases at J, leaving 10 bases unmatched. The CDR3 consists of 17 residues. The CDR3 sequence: CATTGTGGPLSNQPQHF. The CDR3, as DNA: TGTGCCACAACTGGGACAGGGGGCCCCCTTAGCAATCAGCCCCAGCATTTT.

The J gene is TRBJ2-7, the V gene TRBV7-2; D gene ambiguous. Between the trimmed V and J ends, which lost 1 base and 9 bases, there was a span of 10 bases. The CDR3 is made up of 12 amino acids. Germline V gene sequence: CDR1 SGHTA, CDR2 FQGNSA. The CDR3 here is CASSLGVPGQYF. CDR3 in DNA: TGTGCCAGCAGCTTAGGAGTTCCCGGGCAGTACTTC.

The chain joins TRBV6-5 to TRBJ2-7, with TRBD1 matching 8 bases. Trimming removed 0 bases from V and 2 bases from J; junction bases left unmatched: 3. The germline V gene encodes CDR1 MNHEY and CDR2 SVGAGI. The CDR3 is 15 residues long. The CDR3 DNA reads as TGTGCCAGCAGTTACTCGACAGGGGCGGCCTACGAGCAGTACTTC. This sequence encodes CASSYSTGAAYEQYF.

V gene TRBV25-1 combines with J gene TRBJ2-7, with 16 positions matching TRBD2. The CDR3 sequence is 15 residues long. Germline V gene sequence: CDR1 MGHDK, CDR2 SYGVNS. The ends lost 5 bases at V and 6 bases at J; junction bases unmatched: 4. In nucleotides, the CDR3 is TGTGCCAGCAGTCCGGGACTAGCGGGAGGGTCCGAGCAGTACTTC. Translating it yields CASSPGLAGGSEQYF.

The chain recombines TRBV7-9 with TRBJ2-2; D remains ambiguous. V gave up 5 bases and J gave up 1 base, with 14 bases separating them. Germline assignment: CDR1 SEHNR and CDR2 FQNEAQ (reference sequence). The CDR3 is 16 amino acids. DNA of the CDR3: TGTGCCAGCAGCCCAGTGGGCTTTGAGAACACCGGGGAGCTGTTTTTT. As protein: CASSPVGFENTGELFF. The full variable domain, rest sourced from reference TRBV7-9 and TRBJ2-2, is DTGVSQNPRHKITKRGQNVTFRCDPISEHNRLYWYRQTLGQGPEFLTYFQNEAQLEKSRLLSDRFSAERPKGSFSTLEIQRTEQGDSAMYLCASSPVGFENTGELFFGEGSRLTVL.

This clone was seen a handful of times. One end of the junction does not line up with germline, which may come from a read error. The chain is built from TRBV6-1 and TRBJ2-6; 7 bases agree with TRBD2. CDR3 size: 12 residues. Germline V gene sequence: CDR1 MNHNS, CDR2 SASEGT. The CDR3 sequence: CASAAGVNVLTF. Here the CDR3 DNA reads TGTGCCAGTGCCGCGGGGGTCAACGTCCTGACTTTC.

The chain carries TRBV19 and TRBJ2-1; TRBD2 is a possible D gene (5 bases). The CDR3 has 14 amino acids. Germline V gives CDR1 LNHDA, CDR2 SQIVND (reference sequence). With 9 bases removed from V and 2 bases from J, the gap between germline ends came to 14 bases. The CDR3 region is CASRGLNPYNEQFF. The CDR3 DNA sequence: TGTGCCAGCCGTGGACTGAACCCCTACAATGAGCAGTTCTTC. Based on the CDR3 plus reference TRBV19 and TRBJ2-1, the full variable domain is DGGITQSPKYLFRKEGQNVTLSCEQNLNHDAMYWYRQDPGQGLRLIYYSQIVNDFQKGDIAEGYSVSREKKESFPLTVTSAQKNPTAFYLCASRGLNPYNEQFFGPGTRLTVL.

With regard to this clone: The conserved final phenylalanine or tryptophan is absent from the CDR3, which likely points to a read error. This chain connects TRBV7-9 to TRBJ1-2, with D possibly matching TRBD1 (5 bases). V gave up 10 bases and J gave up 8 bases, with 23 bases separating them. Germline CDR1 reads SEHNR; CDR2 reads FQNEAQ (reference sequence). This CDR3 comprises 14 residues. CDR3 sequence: CATPGRGRRFGYTV. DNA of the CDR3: TGTGCCACCCCAGGTAGGGGCCGGAGATTCGGCTACACCGTC.

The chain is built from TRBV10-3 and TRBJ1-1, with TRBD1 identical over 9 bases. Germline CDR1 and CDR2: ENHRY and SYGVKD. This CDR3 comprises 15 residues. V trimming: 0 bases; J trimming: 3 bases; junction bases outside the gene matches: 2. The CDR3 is CAISESGQGYTEAFF. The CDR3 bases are TGTGCCATCAGTGAGTCAGGACAGGGGTACACTGAAGCTTTCTTT.

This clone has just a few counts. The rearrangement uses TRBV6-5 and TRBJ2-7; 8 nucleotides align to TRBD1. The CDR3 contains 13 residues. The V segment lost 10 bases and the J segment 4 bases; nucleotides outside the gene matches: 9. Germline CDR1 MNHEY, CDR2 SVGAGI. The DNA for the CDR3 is TGTGCCACCGCAACGGACAGGGTTTACGAGCAGTACTTC. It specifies CATATDRVYEQYF.

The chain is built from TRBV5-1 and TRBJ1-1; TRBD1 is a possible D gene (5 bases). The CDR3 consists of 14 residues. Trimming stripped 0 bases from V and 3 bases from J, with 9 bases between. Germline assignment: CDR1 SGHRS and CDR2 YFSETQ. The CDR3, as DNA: TGCGCCAGCAGCTTGGAGTCAGGGTACACTGAAGCTTTCTTT. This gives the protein CASSLESGYTEAFF.

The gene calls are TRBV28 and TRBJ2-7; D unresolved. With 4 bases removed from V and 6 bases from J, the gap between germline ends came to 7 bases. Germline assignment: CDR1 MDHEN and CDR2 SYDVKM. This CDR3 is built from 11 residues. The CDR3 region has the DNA TGTGCCAGCAGTTCCACGGGCGAGCAGTACTTC. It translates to CASSSTGEQYF. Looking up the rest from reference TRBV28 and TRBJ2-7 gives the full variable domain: DVKVTQSSRYLVKRTGEKVFLECVQDMDHENMFWYRQDPGLGLRLIYFSYDVKMKEKGDIPEGYSVSREKKERFSLILESASTNQTSMYLCASSSTGEQYFGPGTRLTVT.

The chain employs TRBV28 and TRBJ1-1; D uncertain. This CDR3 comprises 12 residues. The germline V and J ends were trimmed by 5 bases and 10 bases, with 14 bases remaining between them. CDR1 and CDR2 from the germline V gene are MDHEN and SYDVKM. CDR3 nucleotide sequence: TGTGCCAGCAGTAGGCCAGCTGGCGGAGCTTTCTTT. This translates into CASSRPAGGAFF.

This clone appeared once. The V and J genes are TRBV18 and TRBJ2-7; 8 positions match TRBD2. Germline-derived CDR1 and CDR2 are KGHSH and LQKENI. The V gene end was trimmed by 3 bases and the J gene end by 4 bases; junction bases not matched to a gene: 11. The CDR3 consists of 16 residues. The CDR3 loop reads CASSPLAGREAYEQYF. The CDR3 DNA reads TGTGCCAGCTCACCTCTCGCGGGGCGGGAGGCTTACGAGCAGTACTTC.

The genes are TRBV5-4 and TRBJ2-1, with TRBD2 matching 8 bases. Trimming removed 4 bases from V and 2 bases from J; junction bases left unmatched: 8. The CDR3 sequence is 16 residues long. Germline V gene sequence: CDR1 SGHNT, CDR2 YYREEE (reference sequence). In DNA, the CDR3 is TGTGCCAGCAGCCGCGTAGCGGGACCGACCTACAATGAGCAGTTCTTC. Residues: CASSRVAGPTYNEQFF. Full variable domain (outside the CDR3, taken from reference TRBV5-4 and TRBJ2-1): ETGVTQSPTHLIKTRGQQVTLRCSSQSGHNTVSWYQQALGQGPQFIFQYYREEENGRGNFPPRFSGLQFPNYSSELNVNALELDDSALYLCASSRVAGPTYNEQFFGPGTRLTVL.

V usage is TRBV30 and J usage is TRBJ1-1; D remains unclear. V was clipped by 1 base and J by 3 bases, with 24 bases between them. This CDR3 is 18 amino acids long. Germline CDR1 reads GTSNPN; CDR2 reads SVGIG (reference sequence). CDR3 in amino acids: CAWSGGRVALGGDTEAFF. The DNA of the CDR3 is TGTGCCTGGAGTGGGGGTCGGGTGGCTTTAGGAGGTGACACTGAAGCTTTCTTT.

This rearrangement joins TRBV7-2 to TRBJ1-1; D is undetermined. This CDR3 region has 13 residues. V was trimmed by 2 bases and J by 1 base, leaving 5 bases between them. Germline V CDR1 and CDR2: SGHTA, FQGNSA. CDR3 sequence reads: CASSLNRNTEAFF. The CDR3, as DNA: TGTGCCAGCAGCTTAAACAGGAACACTGAAGCTTTCTTT.

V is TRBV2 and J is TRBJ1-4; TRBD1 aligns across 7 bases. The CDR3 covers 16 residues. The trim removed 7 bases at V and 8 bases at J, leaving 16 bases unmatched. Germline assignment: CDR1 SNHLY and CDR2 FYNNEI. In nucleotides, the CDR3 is TGTGCCAGCACCAAACCCCGGACAGGAGGGGTAGAAAAACTGTTTTTT. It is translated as CASTKPRTGGVEKLFF.

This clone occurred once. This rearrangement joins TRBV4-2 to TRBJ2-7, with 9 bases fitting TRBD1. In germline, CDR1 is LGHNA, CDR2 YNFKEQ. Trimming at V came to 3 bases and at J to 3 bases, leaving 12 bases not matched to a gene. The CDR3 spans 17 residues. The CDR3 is CASSQRGGDREFYEQYF. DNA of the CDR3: TGTGCCAGCAGCCAGAGAGGGGGGGACAGGGAATTCTACGAGCAGTACTTC.

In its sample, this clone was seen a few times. This chain's CDR3 is CASSIEGTSGISYEQYF. In nucleotides, the CDR3 is TGTGCCAGTAGTATAGAGGGGACTAGCGGTATCTCCTACGAGCAGTACTTC. The chain combines TRBV19 with TRBJ2-5; 11 bases match TRBD2. The J call may be mistaken, given a closer DNA end match to TRBJ2-7. CDR3 length: 17 amino acids. Germline V gene sequence: CDR1 LNHDA, CDR2 SQIVND (reference sequence).

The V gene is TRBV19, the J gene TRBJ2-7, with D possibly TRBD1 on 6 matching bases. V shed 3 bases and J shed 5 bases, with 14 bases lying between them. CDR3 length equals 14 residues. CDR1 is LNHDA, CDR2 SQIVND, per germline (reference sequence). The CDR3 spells CASSMDRSTHEQYF. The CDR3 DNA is TGTGCCAGTAGTATGGACAGATCGACCCACGAGCAGTACTTC.

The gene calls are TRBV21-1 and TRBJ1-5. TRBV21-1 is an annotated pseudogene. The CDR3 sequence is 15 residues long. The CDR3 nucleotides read TGTGCCAGCGGCACTGAGGGCCGAAGCAATCAGCCCCAGCATTTT. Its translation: CASGTEGRSNQPQHF.

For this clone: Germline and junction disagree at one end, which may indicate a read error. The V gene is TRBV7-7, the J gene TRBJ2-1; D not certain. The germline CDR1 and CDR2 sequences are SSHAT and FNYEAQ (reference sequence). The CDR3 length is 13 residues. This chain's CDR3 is CASSVHSGNEQFF. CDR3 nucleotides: TGTGCTAGCAGCGTTCATTCAGGCAATGAGCAGTTCTTC.

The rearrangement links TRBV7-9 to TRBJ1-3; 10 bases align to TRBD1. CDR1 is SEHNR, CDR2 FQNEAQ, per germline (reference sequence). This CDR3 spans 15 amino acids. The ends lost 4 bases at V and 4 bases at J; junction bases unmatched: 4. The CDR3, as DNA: TGTGCCAGCAGCTCCGGGACAGGGGTCGGAAACACCATATATTTT. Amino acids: CASSSGTGVGNTIYF. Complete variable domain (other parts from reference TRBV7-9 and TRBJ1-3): DTGVSQNPRHKITKRGQNVTFRCDPISEHNRLYWYRQTLGQGPEFLTYFQNEAQLEKSRLLSDRFSAERPKGSFSTLEIQRTEQGDSAMYLCASSSGTGVGNTIYFGEGSWLTVV.

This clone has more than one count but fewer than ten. The CDR3 sequence: CAEAYPGREKLFF. In DNA, the CDR3 is TGTGCCGAAGCTTATCCAGGGCGGGAAAAACTGTTTTTT. The V gene is TRBV5-8, the J gene TRBJ1-4; perhaps TRBD1 as D (5 bases). Germline V gives CDR1 SGHTS, CDR2 YDEGEE. Trimming removed 10 bases at V and 8 bases at J, with 18 bases between. The CDR3 covers 13 residues.

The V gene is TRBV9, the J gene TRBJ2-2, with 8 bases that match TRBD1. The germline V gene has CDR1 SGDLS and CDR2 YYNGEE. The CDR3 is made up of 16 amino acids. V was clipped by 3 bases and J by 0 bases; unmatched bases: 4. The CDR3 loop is CASSATGEPNTGELFF. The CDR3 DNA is TGTGCCAGCAGCGCGACAGGGGAACCGAACACCGGGGAGCTGTTTTTT.

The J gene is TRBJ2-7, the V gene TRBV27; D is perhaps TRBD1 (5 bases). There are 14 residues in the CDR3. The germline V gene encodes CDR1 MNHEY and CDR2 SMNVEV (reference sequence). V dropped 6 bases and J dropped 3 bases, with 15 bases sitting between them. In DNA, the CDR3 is TGTGCCAGCAGCCCCGGACAACCACTCTACGAGCAGTACTTC. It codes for CASSPGQPLYEQYF.

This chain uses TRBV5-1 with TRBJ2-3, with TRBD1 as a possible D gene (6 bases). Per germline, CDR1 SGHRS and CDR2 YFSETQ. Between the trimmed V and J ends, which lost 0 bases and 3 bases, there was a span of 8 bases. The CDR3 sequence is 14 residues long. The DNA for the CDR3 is TGCGCCAGCAGCTTGGGACAGGAGACAGATACGCAGTATTTT. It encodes CASSLGQETDTQYF.